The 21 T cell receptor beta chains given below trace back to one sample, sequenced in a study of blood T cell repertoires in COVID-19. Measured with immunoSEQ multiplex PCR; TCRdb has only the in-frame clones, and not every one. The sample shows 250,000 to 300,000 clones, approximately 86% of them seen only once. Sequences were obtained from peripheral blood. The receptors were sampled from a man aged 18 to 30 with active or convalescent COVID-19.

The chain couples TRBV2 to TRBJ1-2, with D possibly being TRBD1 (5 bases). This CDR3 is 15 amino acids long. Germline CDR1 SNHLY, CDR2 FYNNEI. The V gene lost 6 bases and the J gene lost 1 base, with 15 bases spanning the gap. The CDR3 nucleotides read TGTGCCAGCAGCGTCGGGCAGGGTTTTAACTATGGCTACACCTTC. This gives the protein CASSVGQGFNYGYTF.

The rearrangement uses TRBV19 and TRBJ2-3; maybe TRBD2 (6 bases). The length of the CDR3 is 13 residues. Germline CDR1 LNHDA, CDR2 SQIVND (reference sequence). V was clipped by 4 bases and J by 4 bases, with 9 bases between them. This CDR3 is CASSTLASDTQYF. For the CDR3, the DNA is TGTGCCAGTAGTACACTAGCTTCAGATACGCAGTATTTT.

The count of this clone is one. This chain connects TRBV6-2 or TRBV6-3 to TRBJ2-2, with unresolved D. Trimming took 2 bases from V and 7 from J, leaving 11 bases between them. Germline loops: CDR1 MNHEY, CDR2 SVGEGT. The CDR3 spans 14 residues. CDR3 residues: CASSYKRKGGELFF. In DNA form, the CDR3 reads TGTGCCAGCAGTTACAAGCGAAAAGGCGGGGAGCTGTTTTTT.

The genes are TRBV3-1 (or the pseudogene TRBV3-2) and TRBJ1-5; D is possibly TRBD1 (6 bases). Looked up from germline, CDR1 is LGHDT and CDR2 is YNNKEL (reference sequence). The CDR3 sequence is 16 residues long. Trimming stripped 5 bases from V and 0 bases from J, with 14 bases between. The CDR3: CASSRGGSYSNQPQHF. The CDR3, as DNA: TGTGCCAGCAGCAGGGGGGGGAGTTATAGCAATCAGCCCCAGCATTTT.

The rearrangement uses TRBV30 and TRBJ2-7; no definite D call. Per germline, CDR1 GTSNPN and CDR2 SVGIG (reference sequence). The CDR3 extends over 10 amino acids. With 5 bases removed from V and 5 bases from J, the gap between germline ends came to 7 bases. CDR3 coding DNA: TGTGCCTGGGGCCCTAACGAGCAGTACTTC. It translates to CAWGPNEQYF.

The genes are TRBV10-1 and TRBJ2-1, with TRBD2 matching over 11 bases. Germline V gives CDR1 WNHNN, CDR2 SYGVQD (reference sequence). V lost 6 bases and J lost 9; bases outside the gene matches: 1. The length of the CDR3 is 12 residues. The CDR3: CASSLAGGEQFF. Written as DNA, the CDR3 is TGCGCCAGCAGCCTAGCGGGGGGTGAGCAGTTCTTC.

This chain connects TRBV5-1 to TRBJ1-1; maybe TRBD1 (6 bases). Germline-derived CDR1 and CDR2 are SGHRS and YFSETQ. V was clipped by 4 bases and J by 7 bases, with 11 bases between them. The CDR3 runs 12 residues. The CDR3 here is CASSQTGIEAFF. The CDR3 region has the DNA TGCGCCAGCAGCCAAACAGGGATTGAAGCTTTCTTT.

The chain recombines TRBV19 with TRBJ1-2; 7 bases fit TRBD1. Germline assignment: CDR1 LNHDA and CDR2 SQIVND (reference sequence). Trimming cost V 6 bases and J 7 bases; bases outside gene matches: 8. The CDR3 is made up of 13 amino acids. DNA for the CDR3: TGTGCCAGTAGCGAGACAGGGTTCAGTGGCTACACCTTC. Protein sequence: CASSETGFSGYTF.

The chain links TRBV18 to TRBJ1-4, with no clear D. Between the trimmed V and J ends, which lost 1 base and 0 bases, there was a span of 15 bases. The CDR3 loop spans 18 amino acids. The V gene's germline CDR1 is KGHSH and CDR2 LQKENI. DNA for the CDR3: TGTGCCAGCTCACCACGGCTGGACTTGGGGACAACTAATGAAAAACTGTTTTTT. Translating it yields CASSPRLDLGTTNEKLFF.

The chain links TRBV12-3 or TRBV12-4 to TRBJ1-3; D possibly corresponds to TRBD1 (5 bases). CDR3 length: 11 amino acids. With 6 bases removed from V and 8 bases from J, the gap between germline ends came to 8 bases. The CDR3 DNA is TGTGCCAGCAGGGAACAGGACACCATATATTTT. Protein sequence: CASREQDTIYF.

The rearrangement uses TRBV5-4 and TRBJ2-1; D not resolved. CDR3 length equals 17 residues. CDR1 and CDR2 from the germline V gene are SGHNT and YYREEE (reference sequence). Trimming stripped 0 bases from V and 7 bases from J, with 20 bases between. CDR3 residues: CASSLGRAVKRWNEQFF. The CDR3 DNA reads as TGTGCCAGCAGCTTGGGTCGTGCGGTCAAAAGGTGGAATGAGCAGTTCTTC.

The CDR3 loop is CASSIGSTGQVLNEQFF. DNA of the CDR3: TGTGCCAGTAGTATAGGTTCGACAGGACAGGTCCTAAATGAGCAGTTCTTC. The V and J genes are TRBV19 and TRBJ2-1, with 7 bases that match TRBD1. The CDR3 is 17 amino acids. CDR1 is LNHDA, CDR2 SQIVND, per germline (reference sequence). The ends lost 1 base at V and 7 bases at J; junction bases unmatched: 13.

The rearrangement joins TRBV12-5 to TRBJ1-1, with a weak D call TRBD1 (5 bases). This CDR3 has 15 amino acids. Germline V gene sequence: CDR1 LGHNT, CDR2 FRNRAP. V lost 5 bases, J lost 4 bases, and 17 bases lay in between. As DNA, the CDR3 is TGTGCTAGTGGTCTATCACAGCCCGGGGGCACTGAAGCTTTCTTT. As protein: CASGLSQPGGTEAFF.

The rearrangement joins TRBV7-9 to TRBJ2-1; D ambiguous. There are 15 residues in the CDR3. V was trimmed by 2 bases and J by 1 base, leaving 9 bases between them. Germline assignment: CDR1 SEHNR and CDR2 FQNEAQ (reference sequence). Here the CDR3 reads CASSLLGGSYNEQFF. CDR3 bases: TGTGCCAGCAGCTTACTAGGCGGATCCTACAATGAGCAGTTCTTC.

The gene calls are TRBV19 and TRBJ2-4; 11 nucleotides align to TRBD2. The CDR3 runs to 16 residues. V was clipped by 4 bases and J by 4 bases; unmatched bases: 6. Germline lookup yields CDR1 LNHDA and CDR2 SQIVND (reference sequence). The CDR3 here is CASSTQGLAEKNIQYF. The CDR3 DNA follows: TGTGCCAGTAGTACCCAGGGACTAGCGGAGAAAAACATTCAGTACTTC.

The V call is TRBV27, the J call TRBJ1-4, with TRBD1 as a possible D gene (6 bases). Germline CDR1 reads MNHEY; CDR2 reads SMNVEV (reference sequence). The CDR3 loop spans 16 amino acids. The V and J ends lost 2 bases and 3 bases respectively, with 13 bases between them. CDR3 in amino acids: CASSLLGQGSNEKLFF. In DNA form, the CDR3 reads TGTGCCAGCAGTTTACTGGGGCAGGGGTCTAATGAAAAACTGTTTTTT.

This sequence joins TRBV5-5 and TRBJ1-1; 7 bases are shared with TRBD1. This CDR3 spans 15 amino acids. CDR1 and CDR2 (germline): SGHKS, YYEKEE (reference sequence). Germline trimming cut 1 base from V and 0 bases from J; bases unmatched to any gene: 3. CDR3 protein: CASSLSGTVNTEAFF. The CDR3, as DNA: TGTGCCAGCAGCTTGTCCGGGACAGTGAACACTGAAGCTTTCTTT.

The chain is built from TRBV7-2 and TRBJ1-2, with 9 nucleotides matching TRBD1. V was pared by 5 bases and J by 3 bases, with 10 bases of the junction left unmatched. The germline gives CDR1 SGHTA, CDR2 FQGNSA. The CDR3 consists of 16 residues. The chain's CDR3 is CASSLYGTGSHYGYTF. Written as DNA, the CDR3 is TGTGCCAGCAGCCTATACGGGACAGGGAGTCACTATGGCTACACCTTC.

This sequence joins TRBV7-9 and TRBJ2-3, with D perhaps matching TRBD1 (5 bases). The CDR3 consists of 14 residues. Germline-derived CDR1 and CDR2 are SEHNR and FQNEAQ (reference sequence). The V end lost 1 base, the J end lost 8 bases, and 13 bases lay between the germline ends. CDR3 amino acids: CASSLDLGQGTQYF. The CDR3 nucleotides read TGTGCCAGCAGCTTAGACCTCGGGCAGGGTACGCAGTATTTT.

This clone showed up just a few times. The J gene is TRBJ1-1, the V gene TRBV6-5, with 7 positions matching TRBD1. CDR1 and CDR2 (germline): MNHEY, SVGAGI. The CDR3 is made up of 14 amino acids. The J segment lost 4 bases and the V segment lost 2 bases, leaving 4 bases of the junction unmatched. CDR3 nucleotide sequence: TGTGCCAGCAGTTACGGGACAGATGGCACTGAAGCTTTCTTT. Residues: CASSYGTDGTEAFF.

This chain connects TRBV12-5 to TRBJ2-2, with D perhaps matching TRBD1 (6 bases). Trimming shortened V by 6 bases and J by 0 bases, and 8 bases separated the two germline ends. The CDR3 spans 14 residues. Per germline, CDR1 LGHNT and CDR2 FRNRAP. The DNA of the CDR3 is TGTGCTAGTGGGGGGACATCGAACACCGGGGAGCTGTTTTTT. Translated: CASGGTSNTGELFF.